A single sample gave rise to the 14 T cell receptor beta chains below, sequenced in a study of identical twins (dated by TCRdb to the mid-2010s). The library came from 5' RACE. Sequenced on an Illumina HiSeq 2000. TCRdb redid the processing of the public reads, applying fastp at Q25 and MiXCR, and retained in-frame beta chains. Every distinct CDR3 protein forms one entry, paired with its most common genes and DNA. The sample has under 300,000 distinct CDR3 sequences on record, around 8% of them singletons. The ten largest clones capture less than 4% of the sample. These data also featured in a second study, about yellow fever vaccine responses in identical twins.

Sequenced: CD8+ T cells sorted from blood. These receptor sequences come from a woman aged 18 to 35 in good health.

The chain recombines TRBV27 with TRBJ2-7; D not resolved. This CDR3 contains 14 residues. Germline CDR1 and CDR2: MNHEY and SMNVEV (reference sequence). Trimming took off 3 bases at V and 0 bases at J, with 9 bases between the two ends. The CDR3 sequence is CASSLRTSSYEQYF. For the CDR3, the DNA is TGTGCCAGCAGTTTGAGAACCAGCTCCTACGAGCAGTACTTC.

The chain links TRBV2 to TRBJ2-5; 8 bases agree with TRBD1. The germline gives CDR1 SNHLY, CDR2 FYNNEI. This CDR3 comprises 16 residues. The junction had 5 bases not matched to a gene; V was cut back by 0 bases and J by 2 bases. Here the CDR3 reads CASSEAGTGGQETQYF. For the CDR3, the DNA is TGTGCCAGCAGTGAAGCGGGTACAGGGGGGCAAGAGACCCAGTACTTC.

This clonotype has just a few counts. The chain employs TRBV4-3 and TRBJ2-2; 10 positions match TRBD1. The CDR3 consists of 14 residues. CDR1 is LGHNA, CDR2 YSLEER, per germline. The V gene end was trimmed by 4 bases and the J gene end by 6 bases; junction bases not matched to a gene: 2. The DNA for the CDR3 is TGCGCCAGCAGCCCGGACAGGGGGTCCGGGGAGCTGTTTTTT. The encoded protein is CASSPDRGSGELFF.

This clonotype was detected a few times. The V gene is TRBV27, the J gene TRBJ2-2; D is unresolved. V was pared by 3 bases and J by 2 bases, with 7 bases between. The CDR3 length is 14 residues. Germline CDR1 reads MNHEY; CDR2 reads SMNVEV (reference sequence). Here the CDR3 reads CASSFYFNTGELFF. The CDR3, as DNA: TGTGCCAGCAGTTTCTACTTCAACACCGGGGAGCTGTTTTTT.

This clonotype was counted ten times or more. The chain recombines TRBV5-1 with TRBJ2-1; no definite D call. The CDR3 spans 14 residues. The germline V gene has CDR1 SGHRS and CDR2 YFSETQ. V was cut by 0 bases and J by 2 bases, with 6 bases left in between. The CDR3 region has the DNA TGCGCCAGCAGCTTGGCGTACCCCTACAATGAGCAGTTCTTC. Translated: CASSLAYPYNEQFF.

This clonotype was counted between two and nine times. This chain connects TRBV7-2 to TRBJ2-2, with TRBD1 matching over 8 bases. J was trimmed by 4 bases and V by 5 bases; bases with no gene match: 12. The CDR3 spans 17 residues. The germline CDR1 and CDR2 sequences are SGHTA and FQGNSA. The DNA of the CDR3 is TGTGCCAGCAGCGCACGAGAGGGACAGGTCTTCACCGGGGAGCTGTTTTTT. Its translation is CASSAREGQVFTGELFF.

This clonotype showed up just a few times. The genes are TRBV12-3 or TRBV12-4 and TRBJ2-1; the D gene could be TRBD1 or TRBD2 (5 bases each). This CDR3 comprises 11 residues. V was shortened by 7 bases and J by 12 bases, with 13 bases between the two germline ends. The CDR3 protein is CASTWDGLQFF. CDR3 in DNA: TGTGCCAGCACGTGGGACGGCCTGCAGTTCTTC.

In its sample, this clonotype was seen a few times. CDR3 region: CASSLSGTHYEQYF. CDR3 coding DNA: TGTGCCAGCAGTTTATCCGGGACACACTACGAGCAGTACTTC. The gene calls are TRBV27 and TRBJ2-7; tentatively, D is TRBD1 (6 bases). The V end was cut by 0 bases, the J end by 3 bases, with 9 bases between. This CDR3 contains 14 residues. Germline V gene data show CDR1 as MNHEY and CDR2 as SMNVEV (reference sequence).

In its sample, this clonotype was seen many times. The chain uses TRBV7-9 and TRBJ2-1; TRBD2 matches 14 bases. The CDR3 runs 16 residues. Germline loops: CDR1 SEHNR, CDR2 FQNEAQ (reference sequence). V shed 5 bases, J shed 7 bases, and the junction held 7 bases outside the gene matches. CDR3 nucleotides: TGTGCCAGCAGCCCCCGACTAGCGGGAGGGGGTAATGAGCAGTTCTTC. Its protein product is CASSPRLAGGGNEQFF.

V gene TRBV11-2 combines with J gene TRBJ2-7, with D perhaps given as TRBD1 or TRBD2 (6 bases each). Germline CDR1 and CDR2: SGHAT and FQNNGV. V was cut by 0 bases and J by 3 bases, with 18 bases left in between. This CDR3 is built from 17 residues. The CDR3 is CASSLEEATGGYYEQYF. The CDR3 DNA sequence: TGTGCCAGCAGCTTAGAGGAGGCGACAGGAGGGTACTACGAGCAGTACTTC.

This clonotype appeared a few times. The chain has TRBV7-8 and TRBJ2-3; a weak D match, TRBD2 (5 bases). The CDR3 is 14 amino acids. The V end lost 4 bases, the J end lost 10 bases, and 18 bases lay between the germline ends. CDR1 and CDR2 from the germline V gene are SGHVS and FQNEAQ. The chain's CDR3 is CASSSPVQEAPQYF. The CDR3 DNA follows: TGTGCCAGCAGCTCCCCGGTCCAGGAGGCCCCGCAGTATTTT.

This clonotype occurred many times. The chain is built from TRBV24-1 and TRBJ1-5; D not certain. Per the germline V gene, CDR1 is KGHDR and CDR2 is SFDVKD. CDR3 size: 14 residues. V shed 7 bases and J shed 3 bases, with 12 bases lying between them. CDR3 in DNA: TGTGCCACCAGCGATGGGGAGTTCAATCAGCCCCAGCATTTT. Protein product: CATSDGEFNQPQHF.

This clonotype was observed a few times. This chain connects TRBV2 to TRBJ2-7; 8 nucleotides align to TRBD2. This CDR3 contains 15 residues. In germline, CDR1 is SNHLY, CDR2 FYNNEI. V dropped 5 bases and J dropped 7; count of bases not matched to a gene: 13. This CDR3 reads CASSPSAGELREQYF. CDR3 coding DNA: TGTGCCAGCAGTCCCTCAGCGGGGGAGCTCAGGGAGCAGTACTTC.

This clonotype showed up many times. The rearrangement uses TRBV6-6 and TRBJ2-1, with 7 positions matching TRBD2. V trimming: 2 bases; J trimming: 8 bases; junction bases outside the gene matches: 3. This CDR3 spans 13 amino acids. From germline, CDR1 is MNHNY and CDR2 SVGAGI (reference sequence). CDR3 DNA: TGTGCCAGCAGTTACGGGGCGGGGGATGAGCAGTTCTTC. Translation gives CASSYGAGDEQFF.